This TCR beta chain is from a study of cytomegalovirus exposure and HLA in healthy donors. Overall study: Membership in the Caucasian-associated ancestry cluster was found for about four fifths of roughly 360 genotyped donors.

The germline V gene encodes CDR1 GTSNPN and CDR2 SVGIG (reference sequence). V trimming: 1 base; J trimming: 4 bases; junction bases outside the gene matches: 10. This CDR3 region has 16 residues. The PCR ran on 60 Vbeta and 13 Jbeta primers. The protocol was immunoSEQ multiplex PCR, while the TCRdb copy is restricted to in-frame clones and leaves out a portion. The repertoire includes 170,000 or so clones, about four fifths of them detected once, and more than 0.35% sits in the top ten. The V and J genes are TRBV30 and TRBJ1-2; 9 nucleotides align to TRBD1. The receptor was derived from a boy aged 2 to 10 in good health and CMV-seronegative. Sequencing was done on a sample of PBMCs. The CDR3 protein is CAWSGQGGLPSYGYTF. DNA for the CDR3: TGTGCCTGGAGTGGACAGGGGGGTTTACCATCCTATGGCTACACCTTC.